This T cell receptor beta chain derives from a study of beta chain features in type 1 diabetes. Sequencing targeted expressed TCRB transcripts, as all isolated RNA had been reverse transcribed. About 3.4 million reads per sample on average were obtained from naive, central memory and regulatory T cell samples. Using immunoSEQ multiplex PCR, the repertoire was profiled, and TCRdb retains in-frame clones only, with some absent. Seen here are roughly 250,000 clones, approximately 70% observed once, and the top ten hold approximately 0.053%. The CDR3 totals 14 residues. Trimming left V 1 base short and J 5 bases short, with 14 bases between. Germline V gene sequence: CDR1 SQVTM, CDR2 ANQGSEA. Worth noting for this clone: Its antigen is unidentified.

Study results and limitations: With patients and controls alike, PCR might favor shorter templates to an equal degree.

J is TRBJ1-1 and V is TRBV29-1; D is unresolved. This receptor was obtained from a man under 40 in good health. Sequencing used naive CD4+ T cells from blood. The CDR3 DNA reads as TGCAGCGTTGAAGGTCCGTTCGTAGAAACTGAAGCTTTCTTT. Translation gives CSVEGPFVETEAFF.